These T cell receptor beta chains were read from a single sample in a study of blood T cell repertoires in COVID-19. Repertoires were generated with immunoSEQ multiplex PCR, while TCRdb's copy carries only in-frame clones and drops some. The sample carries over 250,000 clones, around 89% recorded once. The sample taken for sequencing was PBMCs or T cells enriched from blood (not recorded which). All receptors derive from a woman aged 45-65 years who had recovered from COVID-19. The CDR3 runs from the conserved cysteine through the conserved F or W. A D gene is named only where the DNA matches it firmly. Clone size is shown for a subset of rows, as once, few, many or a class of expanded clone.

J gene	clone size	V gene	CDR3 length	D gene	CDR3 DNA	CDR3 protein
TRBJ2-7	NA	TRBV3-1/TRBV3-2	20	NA	TGTGCCAGCAGCCGGGAACAGGGGGCAGGAAGCGGGAGTGCCTTAGGCGAGCAGTACTTC	CASSREQGAGSGSALGEQYF
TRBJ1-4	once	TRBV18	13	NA	TGTGCCAGCTCACCAGGGAGGGATGAAAAACTGTTTTTT	CASSPGRDEKLFF
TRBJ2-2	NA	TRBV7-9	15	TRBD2	TGTGCCAGCAGTCCCGTAGCGGGAGGCACCGGGGAGCTGTTTTTT	CASSPVAGGTGELFF
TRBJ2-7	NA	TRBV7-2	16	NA	TGTGCCAGCAGCTTAGCGGGGGGGGCCAGCCCCTACGAGCAGTACTTC	CASSLAGGASPYEQYF
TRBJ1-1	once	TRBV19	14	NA	TGTGCCAGTAGTCCCCCCCAGTTGAACACTGAAGCTTTCTTT	CASSPPQLNTEAFF
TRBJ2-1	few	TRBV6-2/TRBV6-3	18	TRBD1	TGTGCCAGCAGTTACCGGCTGCCCGGACAGGGGATTAGGGATGAGCAGTTCTTC	CASSYRLPGQGIRDEQFF
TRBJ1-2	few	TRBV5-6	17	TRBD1	TGTGCCAGCAGCCGATTAACGAGACGACAGGGTAAGGATGGCTACACCTTC	CASSRLTRRQGKDGYTF
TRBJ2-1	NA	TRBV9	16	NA	TGTGCCAGCAGCGTAGAAGGAGGGGCCCCCTACAATGAGCAGTTCTTC	CASSVEGGAPYNEQFF
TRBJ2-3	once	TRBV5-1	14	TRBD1	TGCGCCAGCAGCTCTGGACAGGGGCCAGATACGCAGTATTTT	CASSSGQGPDTQYF
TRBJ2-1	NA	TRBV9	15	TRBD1	TGTGCCAGCAGCGCCGGGACAGGGCTTGCCAATGAGCAGTTCTTC	CASSAGTGLANEQFF
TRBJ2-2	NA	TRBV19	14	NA	TGTGCCAGTAGTAAACGAGATCGGGCCGGGGAGCTGTTTTTT	CASSKRDRAGELFF
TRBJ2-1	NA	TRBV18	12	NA	TGTGCCAGCCGCCTCAGTCCCTATGAGCAGTTCTTC	CASRLSPYEQFF
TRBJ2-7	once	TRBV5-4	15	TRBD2	TGTGCCAGCAGCTTGGGTAGCGGGAGCGTATACGAGCAGTACTTC	CASSLGSGSVYEQYF
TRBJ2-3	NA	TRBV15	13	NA	TGTGCCACCAGCAGACAACAGACGGATACGCAGTATTTT	CATSRQQTDTQYF
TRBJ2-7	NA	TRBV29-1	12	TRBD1	TGCAGCGTAGGGGACAGGGGCACCGAGCAGTACTTC	CSVGDRGTEQYF
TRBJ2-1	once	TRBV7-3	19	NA	TGTGCCAGCAGCCCAACACCGCCTAGGCCTCCTCCCACGAGGATGAAGCAGTTCTTC	CASSPTPPRPPPTRMKQFF
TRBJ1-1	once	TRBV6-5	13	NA	TGTGCCAGCATTCTTCAGGGAAACACTGAAGCTTTCTTT	CASILQGNTEAFF
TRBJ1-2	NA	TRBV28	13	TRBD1	TGTGCCAGCATGACAGGGGGCCTCTATGGCTACACCTTC	CASMTGGLYGYTF
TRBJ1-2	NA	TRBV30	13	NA	TGTGCCTGGAGTGCAGGAGGGAACTATGGCTACACCTTC	CAWSAGGNYGYTF
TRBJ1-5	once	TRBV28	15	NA	TGTGCCAGCAGACCAACTGACAGAAGCAATCAGCCCCAGCATTTT	CASRPTDRSNQPQHF
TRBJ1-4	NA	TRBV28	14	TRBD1	TGTGCCAGCAGTCCGGGACAGGGAAATGAAAAACTGTTTTTT	CASSPGQGNEKLFF
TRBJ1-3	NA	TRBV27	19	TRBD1	TGTGCCAGCAACCAACTTAGGGACAGGTTCCCGCTCTCTGGAAACACCATATATTTT	CASNQLRDRFPLSGNTIYF
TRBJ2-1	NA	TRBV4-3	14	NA	TGCGCCAGCAGCCGAACTAGAAAAGACAATGAGCAGTTCTTC	CASSRTRKDNEQFF
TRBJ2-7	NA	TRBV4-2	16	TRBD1	TGTGCCAGCAGCCGAAGAGGGCAGGGGGAAACCTACGAGCAGTACTTC	CASSRRGQGETYEQYF
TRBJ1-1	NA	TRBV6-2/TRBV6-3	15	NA	TGTGCCAGCAGTTACCAGGCAGGGCGCCGCACTGAAGCTTTCTTT	CASSYQAGRRTEAFF
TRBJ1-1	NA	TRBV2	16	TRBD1	TGTGCCAGCAGTGAAGCGCGGGCAGGGGGATACACTGAAGCTTTCTTT	CASSEARAGGYTEAFF
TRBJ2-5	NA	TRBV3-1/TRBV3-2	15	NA	TGTGCCAGCAGCCAAGCGTTGGGCAAACAAGAGACCCAGTACTTC	CASSQALGKQETQYF
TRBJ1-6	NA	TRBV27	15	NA	TGTGCCAGCAGTTTAACCGCTAACTATAATTCACCCCTCCACTTT	CASSLTANYNSPLHF
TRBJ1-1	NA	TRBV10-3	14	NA	TGTGCCATCAGTGAGCTTGAGGGGGACACTGAAGCTTTCTTT	CAISELEGDTEAFF
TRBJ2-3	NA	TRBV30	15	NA	TGTGCCTGGAGCCGGGAGTCCACTAGCACAGATACGCAGTATTTT	CAWSRESTSTDTQYF
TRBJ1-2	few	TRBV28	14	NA	TGTGCCAGCTCCCCCCCGGCCAGGGTCTATGGCTACACCTTC	CASSPPARVYGYTF
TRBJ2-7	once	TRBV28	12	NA	TGTGCCAGCAGTTTACAGGATTACGAGCAGTACTTC	CASSLQDYEQYF
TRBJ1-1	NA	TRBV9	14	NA	TGTGCCAGCAGGCGGGGGTTAGGGTACACTGAAGCTTTCTTT	CASRRGLGYTEAFF
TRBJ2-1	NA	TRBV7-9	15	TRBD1	TGTGCCAGCAGCTTAGTCTCGGGGACAGGGGGCGAGCAGTTCTTC	CASSLVSGTGGEQFF
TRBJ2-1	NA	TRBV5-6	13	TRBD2	TGTGCCAGCAGCTTGAGACTAGCGGTTGAGCAGTTCTTC	CASSLRLAVEQFF
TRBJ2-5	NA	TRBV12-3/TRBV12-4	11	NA	TGTGCCAGCAGCCTAAAAGAGACCCAGTACTTC	CASSLKETQYF
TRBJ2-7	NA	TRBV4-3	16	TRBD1	TGCGCCAGCAGCCAAGTCCCCTCGGGACAGGCCTACGAGCAGTACTTC	CASSQVPSGQAYEQYF
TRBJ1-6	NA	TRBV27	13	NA	TGTGCCAGCAGTTTAGAGGGCGATTCACCCCTCCACTTT	CASSLEGDSPLHF
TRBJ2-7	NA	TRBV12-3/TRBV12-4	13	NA	TGTGCCAGCAGGAAGGACGGAGGCTACGAGCAGTACTTC	CASRKDGGYEQYF
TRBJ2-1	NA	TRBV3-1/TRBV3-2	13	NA	TGTGCCAGCAGCCAAGGACTATCCGATGAGCAGTTCTTC	CASSQGLSDEQFF
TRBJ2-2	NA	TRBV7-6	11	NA	TGTGCCAGCAGCCACGGCGGGGAGCTGTTTTTT	CASSHGGELFF
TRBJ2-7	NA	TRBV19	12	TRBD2	TGTGCCAGTAGTATGTCGGGGGGTGAGCAGTACTTC	CASSMSGGEQYF
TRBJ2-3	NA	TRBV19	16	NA	TGTGCCAGTAGTATAGGGGATAGGGGGAGTACAGATACGCAGTATTTT	CASSIGDRGSTDTQYF
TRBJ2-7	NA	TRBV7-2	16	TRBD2	TGTGCCAGCAGCTTAGTGCTAGCGGGAGGTTCCTACGAGCAGTACTTC	CASSLVLAGGSYEQYF
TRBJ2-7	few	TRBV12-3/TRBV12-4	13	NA	TGTGCCAGCAGTTTGCGCGACCAGGGCGAGCAGTACTTC	CASSLRDQGEQYF
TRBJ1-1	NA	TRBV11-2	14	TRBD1	TGTGCCAGCAGCCCCCGGACAGGAGTCGCTGAAGCTTTCTTT	CASSPRTGVAEAFF
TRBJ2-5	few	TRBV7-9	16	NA	TGTGCCAGCAGCTTAGCTGTTAGCGGCTGGGAAGAGACCCAGTACTTC	CASSLAVSGWEETQYF
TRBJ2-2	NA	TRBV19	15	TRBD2	TGTGCCACTACGCGGGGGGTGGTGAATACCGGGGAGCTGTTTTTT	CATTRGVVNTGELFF